This T cell receptor beta chain was sequenced during a study of beta chain features in type 1 diabetes. Study observations and caveats: Short templates might get an advantage during PCR, and this would be equal in patients and controls. TCRB CDR3s were moderately but significantly shorter in Type 1 diabetes patients in all four CD4+ subsets. Sequencing of cDNA might inflate the share of cells that strongly express TCR.

Germline V gene lookup returns CDR1 MGHDK and CDR2 SYGVNS. The CDR3 loop spans 16 amino acids. J gave up 10 bases and V 6 bases, and 15 bases lay outside the gene matches. The entirety of the isolated RNA underwent reverse transcription, so expressed TCRB transcripts were sequenced. Assay used: immunoSEQ multiplex PCR; TCRdb lists only in-frame clones, some missing. The table has around 240,000 clones, under 20% seen once. Turning to this clone: The antigen is undetermined.

The V gene is TRBV25-1, the J gene TRBJ2-1, with TRBD2 matching 10 bases. Sequenced: naive CD4+ T cells from blood. This clonotype was sampled from a man aged 25 to 40 with type 1 diabetes. The CDR3 loop reads CASSPPVSGRAREQFF. As DNA, the CDR3 is TGTGCCAGCAGCCCCCCCGTAAGCGGGAGGGCCAGGGAGCAGTTCTTC.